This TCR beta chain originates from a study of blood T cells in healthy people across ages (dated by TCRdb to the mid-2010s). Broadly, across the study: In model experiments, template switching captured about one uniquely barcoded TCR beta cDNA molecule for every two T cells. Age-related changes in TCR beta repertoire diversity were measured in the study by deep sequencing normalized with unique cDNA molecular identifiers. Two additional independent replicas of 1 million unique cDNA reads from the same blood draw were analyzed for two donors (one aged 18 to 30 and one aged 80 or older). The donors were split into four age groups: young (average around 15 years), middle-aged (39), aged (approximately 60) and long-lived (approximately 80). On the study overall, not on this receptor specifically: The percentage of naive T cells measured by flow cytometry correlated strongly with observed TCR beta diversity. Observed TCR beta diversity per million T cells fell roughly linearly with age, and a significant reduction was already apparent by age around 40. Donor CMV infection status was unknown, potentially confounding age-related changes in expanded clonotypes. Since profiling was done on bulk unsorted PBMCs, naive and antigen-experienced compartments could not be conclusively compared. Compared with the aged group, more naive CD4+ T cells, fewer expanded clones and increased TCR diversity were shown by the long-lived group, suggesting age selection. Estimates of total diversity based on one million sequenced T cells were considered lower bounds and underestimates.

Systemically healthy Caucasian individuals from Russia, 35 to 50 in total and aged roughly 6 to 100 years, were included as donors. Around 10 milliliters of peripheral blood were drawn from each donor into EDTA-treated Vacutainer tubes. Ficoll-Paque density-gradient centrifugation was used to isolate PBMCs, with at least 6.5 million per sample. Trizol reagent was used to extract total RNA from the PBMCs, yielding at least 5.5 micrograms per sample. Naive CD45RAhigh/CD27high T cell percentages were measured by flow cytometry on a PBMC aliquot from every donor. Concerning this clonotype itself: Its antigen is currently not known. No much larger clone is present one base from it, and per-base qualities are unavailable.

In the germline V gene (reference sequence), CDR1 corresponds to MNHEY and CDR2 to SMNVEV. The CDR3, cysteine through phenylalanine, is 15 amino acids long. Only the CDR3 region is kept as DNA, spanning 45 bases read in frame from base 1. Libraries came from 5' RACE. These reads were obtained on an Illumina HiSeq 2500. The second PCR ran for about 7 to 11 cycles and used a J-beta primer mix along with a sample-barcoded 5' primer. A unique molecular identifier was introduced onto each TCR beta cDNA molecule by a template-switch 5' adaptor carrying 12 random nucleotides. At least 3 million CDR3-containing paired-end reads were obtained from each sample. First-strand cDNA synthesis was performed from all RNA using the Mint cDNA synthesis kit, with priming by a TRBC-specific oligonucleotide. Following uracil-DNA glycosylase treatment, a first 18-cycle PCR with universal primers M1SS and BC2_uni_R was performed on all cDNA. In the original analysis: For normalization, 1 million high-quality reads, each with a distinct molecular identifier, were randomly selected from each sample. Reads sharing molecular identifiers were discarded rather than binned into consensus sequences. MiTCR, run with a Q25 quality threshold and the strictest error-elimination algorithm, handled CDR3 identification, clonotype clustering and error correction. A nonparametric unseen species model with Euler transformation was used to estimate a lower bound on total TCR beta diversity. The public reads were run again by TCRdb, first through fastp at Q25 and then through MiXCR, and only productive beta chains were kept. Each CDR3 protein appears once, grouped with its most common genes and DNA. The V and J calls were determined by TCRdb, not by the authors. For this sample there are a few hundred thousand distinct CDR3 sequences; around 27% appear just once. Over 3.5% of the sample lies in the top ten.

Separately, the same data were catalogued under a study of T cells of mothers and their children. Per that second paper: Donors were nine systemically healthy Caucasian individuals: three mothers and their six children. cDNA synthesis consumed the entire amount of extracted RNA, loaded at about 1.6 ug RNA in each 15 ul reaction. Sample barcodes and 2-4 random nucleotides were added via the M1S primer in the second PCR. More than 9 million TCR beta CDR3 reads were obtained from each mother, and approximately 3 million reads were obtained from each child. TCR recombination output is similarly shaped by thymic selection in related and unrelated pairs, with a minor effect exerted by inherited differences. Related mother-child pairs always showed normalized repertoire overlap that was slightly higher than in unrelated mother-child pairs, though the difference was never significant. With a sensitivity of 90 to 100 clones per million clonotypes, no persistent microchimeric T cell clones were detected. To look for features that set related mother-child pairs apart from unrelated individuals, the researchers ran deep NGS to compare the TCR beta repertoires of mothers and children. On average, the children were about 12 +/- 4 years old, while the mothers were about 40 +/- 4 years old. Libraries were sequenced on Illumina HiSeq 2000 with 100+100 nt paired-end reads after adapter ligation with NEBNext reagents. Mother and child libraries were prepared a month apart and sequenced in separate runs to prevent cross-contamination. For each donor, somewhere between 500,000 and 2,000,000 distinct TCR beta clonotypes were identified. Naive TCR beta clonotypes were estimated from low-frequency clonotypes matched to each donor's FACS-determined naive share, without sorting.

The chain couples TRBV27 to TRBJ2-5; the D element might be TRBD1 or TRBD2, as each aligns at 5 bases. Judging by the DNA end, TRBJ2-7 fits better; the J call may be wrong. This receptor was taken from a boy between 2 and 10 years old in good health. What was sequenced was blood. The DNA sequence is given as TGTGCCAGCAGCCCTAGGGGACCCCTGAGCTACGAGCAGTACTTC. This sequence encodes CASSPRGPLSYEQYF.